A selection of T cell receptor beta chains follows, all from one sample in a study of cytomegalovirus exposure and HLA in healthy donors. This table comes from immunoSEQ multiplex PCR, and its TCRdb copy is limited to in-frame clones, with some not included. The sample contains about 140,000 clones, approximately 80% of which appear only once. The sequenced material came from PBMCs. The source is a woman aged 18-29 years in good health and CMV-seropositive. CDR3s include the opening cysteine and the closing phenylalanine or tryptophan. A D gene is named only where the DNA matches it firmly. Rows may omit the clone size; those that give it use once, few, many or a size class.

V: TRBV5-1
J: TRBJ1-6
size: NA
D: NA
DNA: TGCGCCAGCAGCACTAAGCAGAATTCACCCCTCCACTTT
CDR3: CASSTKQNSPLHF

V: TRBV5-4
J: TRBJ1-6
size: NA
D: NA
DNA: TGTGCCAGCAGCTTGGAAGGGGGGGGATCCATTTCACCCCTCCACTTT
CDR3: CASSLEGGGSISPLHF

V: TRBV4-3
J: TRBJ1-2
size: NA
D: NA
DNA: TGCGCCAGCAGCCCTAGGGACTTAGACTATGTCTACACCTTC
CDR3: CASSPRDLDYVYTF

V: TRBV9
J: TRBJ2-1
size: NA
D: NA
DNA: TGTGCCAGCAGCGTAGGTGGGCTCTCCTACAATGAGCAGTTCTTC
CDR3: CASSVGGLSYNEQFF

V: TRBV4-1
J: TRBJ2-1
size: once
D: NA
DNA: TGCGCCAGCAGCCAGGGCGGACTATTCAATGAGCAGTTCTTC
CDR3: CASSQGGLFNEQFF

V: TRBV5-1
J: TRBJ1-6
size: NA
D: TRBD1
DNA: TGCGCCAGCAGCAGGACAGGGTTAGATTCACCCCTCCACTTT
CDR3: CASSRTGLDSPLHF

V: TRBV27
J: TRBJ2-1
size: NA
D: TRBD2
DNA: TGTGCCAGCAGTCCCCCAAGGACTAGCGGCTCCTACAATGAGCAGTTCTTC
CDR3: CASSPPRTSGSYNEQFF

V: TRBV4-1
J: TRBJ1-3
size: NA
D: NA
DNA: TGCGCCAGCAGCCAAGGCGGGGGGCGTACTGGAAACACCATATATTTT
CDR3: CASSQGGGRTGNTIYF

V: TRBV10-3
J: TRBJ2-7
size: NA
D: NA
DNA: TGTGCCATCAGTGGATCCCGGGACACCTACGAGCAGTACTTC
CDR3: CAISGSRDTYEQYF

V: TRBV9
J: TRBJ1-2
size: NA
D: NA
DNA: TGTGCCAGCAGGAGCGGGGGGAGGGACAACTATGGCTACACCTTC
CDR3: CASRSGGRDNYGYTF

V: TRBV4-1
J: TRBJ2-7
size: NA
D: TRBD2
DNA: TGCGCCAGCAGCCAAGTCAGCGGGGGTACCTACGAGCAGTACTTC
CDR3: CASSQVSGGTYEQYF

V: TRBV5-1
J: TRBJ2-1
size: NA
D: NA
DNA: TGCGCCAGCAAGGAGGGGCTAACAAAAAACATTGAGCAGTTCTTC
CDR3: CASKEGLTKNIEQFF

V: TRBV9
J: TRBJ2-6
size: NA
D: NA
DNA: TGTGCCAGCAGCGTAGGGGAGCCTGGGGGGATGGGGTCTGGGGCCAACGTCCTGACTTTC
CDR3: CASSVGEPGGMGSGANVLTF

V: TRBV7-9
J: TRBJ2-5
size: NA
D: NA
DNA: TGTGCCAGCAGCTTCCCGGAGACCCAGTACTTC
CDR3: CASSFPETQYF

V: TRBV6-5
J: TRBJ1-2
size: NA
D: NA
DNA: TGTGCCAGCAGTTACTCGAGCGGGGGTGGCTACACCTTC
CDR3: CASSYSSGGGYTF

V: TRBV6-5
J: TRBJ2-7
size: NA
D: NA
DNA: TGTGCCAGCATTAGTCGGGGCTACGAGCAGTACTTC
CDR3: CASISRGYEQYF

V: TRBV5-6
J: TRBJ2-7
size: NA
D: NA
DNA: TGTGCCAGCAGCTTGGTCCCGAGCAACCACGAGCAGTACTTC
CDR3: CASSLVPSNHEQYF

V: TRBV5-1
J: TRBJ1-2
size: NA
D: TRBD1
DNA: TGCGCCAGCAGCGTGGGGACAGTCAGCTATGGCTACACCTTC
CDR3: CASSVGTVSYGYTF

V: TRBV10-3
J: TRBJ2-2
size: NA
D: TRBD2
DNA: TGTGCCGCTAGCGGGGGGGCGAACACCGGGGAGCTGTTTTTT
CDR3: CAASGGANTGELFF

V: TRBV27
J: TRBJ2-5
size: NA
D: TRBD1
DNA: TGTGCCAGCAGCTCCTCAAGTTGGGACAGGGTTTCAGAGACCCAGTACTTC
CDR3: CASSSSSWDRVSETQYF

V: TRBV6-1
J: TRBJ2-7
size: NA
D: TRBD2
DNA: TGTGCCAGCAGTGTAAGAAAGACTAGCGGGACCTACGAGCAGTACTTC
CDR3: CASSVRKTSGTYEQYF

V: TRBV7-9
J: TRBJ1-1
size: NA
D: NA
DNA: TGTGCCAGCAGCAAAGACAGCACTGAAGCTTTCTTT
CDR3: CASSKDSTEAFF

V: TRBV19
J: TRBJ1-5
size: few
D: TRBD1
DNA: TGTGCCAGTAGTACATACCGGGACAGGGTGAGGGGCAATCAGCCCCAGCATTTT
CDR3: CASSTYRDRVRGNQPQHF

V: TRBV19
J: TRBJ1-1
size: NA
D: NA
DNA: TGTGCCAGTAGTATAGGACACCGCGACACTGAAGCTTTCTTT
CDR3: CASSIGHRDTEAFF

V: TRBV28
J: TRBJ2-5
size: NA
D: TRBD1
DNA: TGTGCCAGCACCCCCCAGGGACAGGGATTAAAGACCCAGTACTTC
CDR3: CASTPQGQGLKTQYF

V: TRBV6-5
J: TRBJ1-5
size: NA
D: NA
DNA: TGTGCCAGCAGTTACTCGGTGGCGGGCAATCAGCCCCAGCATTTT
CDR3: CASSYSVAGNQPQHF

V: TRBV4-1
J: TRBJ1-2
size: NA
D: NA
DNA: TGCGCCAGCAGCCAACTTCTGACAGGTTCGGGGGGCTACACCTTC
CDR3: CASSQLLTGSGGYTF

V: TRBV5-1
J: TRBJ1-5
size: NA
D: TRBD1
DNA: TGCGCCAGCAGTCCGACAGGGGGCAGAGATCAGCCCCAGCATTTT
CDR3: CASSPTGGRDQPQHF

V: TRBV19
J: TRBJ2-5
size: NA
D: TRBD1
DNA: TGTGCCAGTAGTGACAGGGGAGGTTTCGAGACCCAGTACTTC
CDR3: CASSDRGGFETQYF

V: TRBV29-1
J: TRBJ1-2
size: NA
D: TRBD1
DNA: TGCAGCGTTGAAGATGCGGGACAGAGGCACTACACCTTC
CDR3: CSVEDAGQRHYTF

V: TRBV5-4
J: TRBJ1-4
size: few
D: TRBD1
DNA: TGTGCCAGCAGCTTCGGGACAGCTAATGAAAAACTGTTTTTT
CDR3: CASSFGTANEKLFF

V: TRBV9
J: TRBJ1-4
size: NA
D: TRBD1
DNA: TGTGCCAGCAGCATCCGGACAGGGCCAGATGAAAAACTGTTTTTT
CDR3: CASSIRTGPDEKLFF

V: TRBV7-9
J: TRBJ1-2
size: few
D: NA
DNA: TGTGCCAGCAGCCCAGGGGCCGCTCATGGCTACACCTTC
CDR3: CASSPGAAHGYTF

V: TRBV5-1
J: TRBJ1-1
size: NA
D: TRBD1
DNA: TGCGCCAGCAGCTTCGGGACAGGGCGGACTGAAGCTTTCTTT
CDR3: CASSFGTGRTEAFF

V: TRBV7-9
J: TRBJ2-1
size: NA
D: NA
DNA: TGTGCCAGCAGCTTGGGCAGTGAGCAGTTCTTC
CDR3: CASSLGSEQFF

V: TRBV15
J: TRBJ2-7
size: NA
D: NA
DNA: TGTGCCACCAGCAGGTGGGAGGAGATCTACGAGCAGTACTTC
CDR3: CATSRWEEIYEQYF

V: TRBV5-1
J: TRBJ2-7
size: NA
D: TRBD2
DNA: TGCGCCAGCAGTCTCACCGGGACTAGCGGGGGCCTGCCAATCAAGCAGTACTTC
CDR3: CASSLTGTSGGLPIKQYF

V: TRBV2
J: TRBJ2-7
size: NA
D: NA
DNA: TGTGCCAGCAGTTCGGGGGGCGGCTACGAGCAGTACTTC
CDR3: CASSSGGGYEQYF

V: TRBV28
J: TRBJ1-5
size: NA
D: TRBD1
DNA: TGTGCCAGCGGCTACGGACAGGGTACATTACAGCCCCAGCATTTT
CDR3: CASGYGQGTLQPQHF

V: TRBV19
J: TRBJ2-5
size: NA
D: NA
DNA: TGTGCCAGTAGTATTCTGGGGGTCGCGGGGGCCCGGACCCAGTACTTC
CDR3: CASSILGVAGARTQYF